This TCR beta chain was found in a study of T-cell reconstitution after alpha-beta-depleted transplantation in children. TCRbeta library construction was performed incorporating unique molecular identifiers. TCRdb re-derived calls from the PCR reads in MiXCR, one entry per CDR3 protein. The sample lists about 1,000,000 distinct CDR3 sequences, under 30% occurring once. V was cut by 3 bases and J by 4 bases, with 10 bases left in between. The germline gives CDR1 LGHNA, CDR2 YSLEER. This CDR3 is built from 14 residues. In this sample, this clonotype turned up a few times. This clonotype was obtained from a boy younger than two who had a stem cell transplant for SCID, so the T cells may come from the graft donor. Sequencing used PBMCs, mostly from graft donor cells, obtained 360 days after TCRalphabeta/CD19-depleted stem cell transplant. V is TRBV4-3 and J is TRBJ2-1; D gene ambiguous. DNA of the CDR3: TGCGCCAGCAGCCAGGAGTGGCGGTACAATGAGCAGTTCTTC. It specifies CASSQEWRYNEQFF.